A single T cell receptor beta chain is shown here with its context. This CDR3 region has 14 residues. The germline gives CDR1 SEHNR, CDR2 FQNEAQ (reference sequence). V was trimmed by 1 base and J by 8 bases, leaving 14 bases between them. Seattle patients were enrolled during active infection and followed longitudinally. This table comes from immunoSEQ multiplex PCR, and its TCRdb copy is limited to in-frame clones, with some not included. Of approximately 300,000 clones listed, 90% are singletons. The data belong to a study of blood T cell repertoires in COVID-19. Study information: From the United States, Italy and Spain came samples of acute and convalescent COVID-19. Sources were T cells, B-cell-depleted T cells, or PBMCs; the material itself was cDNA or gDNA.

This TCR was recovered from a woman in her thirties or forties with COVID-19, enrolled during active disease. J is TRBJ1-2 and V is TRBV7-9; the D gene is possibly TRBD1 (6 bases). Source material: peripheral blood. DNA of the CDR3: TGTGCCAGCAGCTTAGAGAATCAGGGGAGCGGCTACACCTTC. As protein: CASSLENQGSGYTF.